Listed below are T cell receptor beta chains from one sample, sequenced in a study of human T cells and chemical hapten exposure. MiXCR, applied by TCRdb to the RACE reads, yields one record per CDR3 protein. The repertoire consists of roughly 380,000 distinct CDR3 sequences, with roughly 5.3% occurring once and the leading ten covering 2.6%. The sequences come from whole blood, collected in connection with sensitization to the hapten diphenylcyclopropenone (DPC). The receptors here all came from a woman in her 50s with alopecia areata. Some clones in this sample may be carry-over from other donors' samples. CDR3s include the opening cysteine and the closing phenylalanine or tryptophan. The size field is filled for only some rows; it gives once, few, many or a size class.

clone size | V gene | CDR3 protein
- | TRBV29-1 | CSDGTGDYGYTF
many | TRBV6-6 | CASSSESSGHTIYF
many | TRBV20-1 | CSARFGGSGTDTQYF
many | TRBV2 | CARGDGLTGELFF
many | TRBV29-1 | CSVSAGTGPYEAFF
many | TRBV3-1 | CASSQAGLAGGNEQFF
many | TRBV28 | CASSRRVRTEAFF
many | TRBV6-1 | CASSETGLF
many | TRBV29-1 | CSVEETLAGGQETQYF
few | TRBV11-1 | CASSPTGVRTEAFF
few | TRBV12-3/TRBV12-4 | CASSPHLGSVGNTIYF
many | TRBV12-3/TRBV12-4 | CASRIGLGTQYF
many | TRBV11-2 | CASSRTRTEDYEQYF
many | TRBV7-9 | CASSTTAFAADTQYF
many | TRBV11-2 | CASSLGGTPYNEQFF
many | TRBV7-8 | CASSSQDRSQPQHF
few | TRBV20-1 | CSASRPGTGLTEAFF
- | TRBV28 | CASSLRGTSGYNEQFF
- | TRBV20-1 | CSARGFRGRIDTQYF
- | TRBV5-6 | CASSLYDRDGNQPQHF
few | TRBV27 | CASSLGTPGTGPPSTDTQYF
few | TRBV28 | CASSFRGLHGLFF
- | TRBV7-2 | CASTGQFNTGELFF
- | TRBV20-1 | CSASRGVEEKLFF
few | TRBV10-3 | CATRDGQGLDYTF
many | TRBV9 | CASSPSGGPETQYF
many | TRBV6-2/TRBV6-3 | CASSSPGALYSGANVLTF
once | TRBV20-1 | CSAAFGTGNDLAQHF
many | TRBV28 | CASSSGTGDNEQFF
few | TRBV30 | CAWTGGLGYTF
many | TRBV10-3 | CAISFGWTNTGELFF
- | TRBV7-2 | CASSPEGRLGKLFF
- | TRBV11-2 | CASSLGSRGRGNEQFF